This T cell receptor beta chain was sequenced in a study of T cells in Graves' hyperthyroidism and ophthalmopathy. It was uncontrolled infection, other autoimmune disease, pregnancy or lactation that excluded patients. V lost 5 bases and J 4 bases, leaving 26 bases between the germline ends. The CDR3 extends over 18 amino acids. The investigators amplified TCR beta CDR3 regions from RNA transcripts. Researchers ran a first-round RT-PCR on the TCR CDR3 using the HTBI primer set. TCRdb re-called the multiplex PCR reads through MiXCR, storing one row per CDR3 protein. The sample consists of roughly 700,000 distinct CDR3 sequences, roughly 32% of them appearing once. This clonotype came up a few times.

The sequencing input was blood. This sequence originates from a woman aged 40 to 55 with Graves' hyperthyroidism. The chain couples TRBV12-3 or TRBV12-4 to TRBJ2-5; D may be TRBD1 (6 bases). The CDR3 reads CASSEPLPQGGLRETQYF. CDR3 nucleotides: TGTGCCAGCAGTGAGCCCCTCCCCCAAGGGGGATTGCGAGAGACCCAGTACTTC.